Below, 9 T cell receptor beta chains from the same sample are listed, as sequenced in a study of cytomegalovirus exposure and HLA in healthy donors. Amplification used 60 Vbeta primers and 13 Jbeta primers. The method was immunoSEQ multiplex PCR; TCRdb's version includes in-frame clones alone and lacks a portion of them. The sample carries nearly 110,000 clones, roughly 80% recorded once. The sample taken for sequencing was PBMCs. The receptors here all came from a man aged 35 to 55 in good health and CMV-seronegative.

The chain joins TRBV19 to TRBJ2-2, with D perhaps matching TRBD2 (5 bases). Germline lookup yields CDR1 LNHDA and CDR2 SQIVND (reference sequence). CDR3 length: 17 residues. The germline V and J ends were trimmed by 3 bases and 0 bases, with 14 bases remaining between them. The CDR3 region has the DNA TGTGCCAGTAGTATGTCCGGAGAGGGCCCGAACACCGGGGAGCTGTTTTTT. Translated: CASSMSGEGPNTGELFF.

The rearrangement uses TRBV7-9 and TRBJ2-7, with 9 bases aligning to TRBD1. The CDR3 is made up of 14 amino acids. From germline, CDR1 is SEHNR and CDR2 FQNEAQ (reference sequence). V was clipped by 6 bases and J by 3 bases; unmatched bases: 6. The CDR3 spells CASSRRDRDYEQYF. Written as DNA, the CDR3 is TGTGCCAGCAGTCGCCGGGACAGGGACTACGAGCAGTACTTC.

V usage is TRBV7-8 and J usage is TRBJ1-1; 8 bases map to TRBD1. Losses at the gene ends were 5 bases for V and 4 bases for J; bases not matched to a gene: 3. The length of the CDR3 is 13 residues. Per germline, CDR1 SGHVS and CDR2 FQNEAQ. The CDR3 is CASSVTGVTEAFF. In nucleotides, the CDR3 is TGTGCCAGCAGCGTGACAGGGGTCACTGAAGCTTTCTTT. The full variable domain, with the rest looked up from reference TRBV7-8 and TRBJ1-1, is GAGVSQSPRYKVAKRGQDVALRCDPISGHVSLFWYQQALGQGPEFLTYFQNEAQLDKSGLPSDRFFAERPEGSVSTLKIQRTQQEDSAVYLCASSVTGVTEAFFGQGTRLTVV.

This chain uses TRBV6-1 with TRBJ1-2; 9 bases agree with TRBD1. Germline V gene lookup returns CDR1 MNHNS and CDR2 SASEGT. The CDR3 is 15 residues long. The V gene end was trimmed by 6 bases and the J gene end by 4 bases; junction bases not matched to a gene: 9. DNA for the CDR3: TGTGCCAGCAGACCAAACAGGGGGCTGGGCTATGGCTACACCTTC. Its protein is CASRPNRGLGYGYTF.

The CDR3 DNA reads TGTGCCAGCAGCGGACAGGAGCCCTATGGCTACACCTTC. Its protein is CASSGQEPYGYTF. The J gene is TRBJ1-2, the V gene TRBV2; 7 nucleotides align to TRBD1. This CDR3 is built from 13 residues. Germline loops: CDR1 SNHLY, CDR2 FYNNEI. The junction had 5 bases not matched to a gene; V was cut back by 6 bases and J by 4 bases.

CDR3 protein: CASSRTTGGMTEQYF. In DNA, the CDR3 is TGTGCCAGCTCCCGCACAACAGGGGGCATGACCGAGCAGTACTTC. This sequence joins TRBV18 and TRBJ2-7; 9 bases map to TRBD1. The length of the CDR3 is 15 residues. The V gene's germline CDR1 is KGHSH and CDR2 LQKENI. Germline trimming cut 6 bases from V and 6 bases from J; bases unmatched to any gene: 12.

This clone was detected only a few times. CDR3 nucleotides: TGTGCCAGCTCCCTTAGAAGTGGCACTGAAGCTTTCTTT. Its translation is CASSLRSGTEAFF. The chain combines TRBV7-6 with TRBJ1-1; D remains ambiguous. Germline loops: CDR1 SGHVS, CDR2 FNYEAQ. The CDR3 has 13 amino acids. Trimming left V 8 bases short and J 4 bases short, with 14 bases between.

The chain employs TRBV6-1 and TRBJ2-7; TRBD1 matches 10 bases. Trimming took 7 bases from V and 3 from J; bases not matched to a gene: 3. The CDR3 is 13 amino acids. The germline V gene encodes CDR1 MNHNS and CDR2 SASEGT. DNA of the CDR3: TGTGCCAGCAAGGGACAGGGGAGCTACGAGCAGTACTTC. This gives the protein CASKGQGSYEQYF.

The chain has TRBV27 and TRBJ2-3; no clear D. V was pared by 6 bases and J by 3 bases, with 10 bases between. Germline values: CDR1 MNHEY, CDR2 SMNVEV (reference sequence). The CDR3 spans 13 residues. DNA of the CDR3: TGTGCCAGCAGGCCAGGTCCAACAGATACGCAGTATTTT. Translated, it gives CASRPGPTDTQYF.